These T cell receptor beta chains were read from a single sample in a study of cytomegalovirus exposure and HLA in healthy donors. Only in-frame clones appear in the TCRdb table, and some are missing; sequencing was by immunoSEQ multiplex PCR. This sample has about 170,000 clones, with approximately 85% found just once. Source material: PBMCs. These receptor sequences come from a man younger than 40 in good health and CMV-seropositive. Each CDR3 is given with its conserved first and last residue. The D gene is left open where the match is weak. The size entry is marked missing in some rows and otherwise reads once, few, many or a size class.

V gene	clone size	J gene	D gene	CDR3 protein	CDR3 DNA
TRBV7-9	NA	TRBJ2-1	TRBD2	CSSSGEGSSYNEQFF	TGTTCCAGCAGCGGGGAGGGCAGCTCCTACAATGAGCAGTTCTTC
TRBV14	NA	TRBJ2-1	TRBD2	CASSQESTLAGASSYNEQFF	TGTGCCAGCAGCCAAGAGAGTACACTAGCGGGAGCCTCCTCCTACAATGAGCAGTTCTTC
TRBV27	NA	TRBJ2-2	NA	CASGSGTHPGELFF	TGTGCCAGCGGCTCCGGGACACACCCCGGGGAGCTGTTTTTT
TRBV5-6	once	TRBJ1-2	TRBD1	CASSLGQGTVGYGYTF	TGTGCCAGCAGCCTAGGACAGGGGACGGTGGGCTATGGCTACACCTTC
TRBV27	NA	TRBJ1-1	TRBD1	CASSLSWTGNTEAFF	TGTGCCAGCAGTTTATCGTGGACAGGGAACACTGAAGCTTTCTTT
TRBV11-2	NA	TRBJ2-3	NA	CASSPDSYRTDTQYF	TGTGCCAGCAGCCCCGACTCTTACCGCACAGATACGCAGTATTTT
TRBV7-8	NA	TRBJ2-7	NA	CASSLEGTTYEQYF	TGTGCCAGCAGCTTAGAAGGGACAACCTACGAGCAGTACTTC
TRBV10-3	once	TRBJ2-2	TRBD1	CAISEQGAGAGELFF	TGTGCCATCAGTGAACAGGGGGCAGGCGCCGGGGAGCTGTTTTTT
TRBV27	NA	TRBJ1-2	TRBD1	CASSLSVRDRDFATYGYTF	TGTGCCAGCAGTTTATCCGTCCGGGACAGGGACTTTGCTACCTATGGCTACACCTTC
TRBV4-1	NA	TRBJ2-1	NA	CASSPRDSSSYNEQFF	TGCGCCAGCAGCCCCAGAGACAGTAGCTCCTACAATGAGCAGTTCTTC
TRBV9	NA	TRBJ2-1	TRBD2	CASSASGRLDNEQFF	TGTGCCAGCAGCGCTAGCGGGAGGCTCGACAATGAGCAGTTCTTC
TRBV2	NA	TRBJ2-1	NA	CASIPQVTYNEQFF	TGTGCCAGCATACCCCAGGTTACCTACAATGAGCAGTTCTTC
TRBV6-5	few	TRBJ1-1	NA	CASSYSYQMNTEAFF	TGTGCCAGCAGTTACTCGTACCAGATGAACACTGAAGCTTTCTTT
TRBV4-2	NA	TRBJ2-1	TRBD2	CASSLGEGSYNEQFF	TGTGCCAGCAGCCTCGGGGAGGGCTCCTACAATGAGCAGTTCTTC
TRBV4-3	few	TRBJ2-7	NA	CASSQVRGTYEQYF	TGCGCCAGCAGCCAAGTCCGGGGTACCTACGAGCAGTACTTC
TRBV7-9	NA	TRBJ2-7	TRBD1	CASSLEDREYTYEQYF	TGTGCCAGCAGCTTAGAGGACAGGGAGTATACCTACGAGCAGTACTTC
TRBV18	NA	TRBJ2-2	NA	CASSPRDTGELFF	TGTGCCAGCTCACCCAGGGACACCGGGGAGCTGTTTTTT
TRBV5-1	few	TRBJ1-4	TRBD1	CASSGGQAFNEKLFF	TGCGCCAGCAGCGGAGGACAGGCCTTTAATGAAAAACTGTTTTTT
TRBV7-2	NA	TRBJ2-1	NA	CASSSYRNEQFF	TGTGCCAGCAGCTCCTACCGTAATGAGCAGTTCTTC
TRBV19	NA	TRBJ1-5	TRBD1	CASSTHHGQGGQPQHF	TGTGCCAGTAGTACCCACCATGGACAGGGAGGGCAGCCCCAGCATTTT
TRBV7-2	NA	TRBJ2-1	NA	CASSLASLAVQFF	TGTGCCAGCAGCTTGGCCTCTCTAGCCGTGCAGTTCTTC
TRBV11-2	NA	TRBJ2-7	TRBD1	CASSSDRGAYEQYF	TGTGCCAGCAGTTCCGACAGGGGAGCCTACGAGCAGTACTTC
TRBV7-6	once	TRBJ2-5	NA	CASSLTAGDWETQYF	TGTGCCAGCAGCTTAACAGCCGGCGATTGGGAGACCCAGTACTTC
TRBV4-3	NA	TRBJ2-3	NA	CASSQVVGGRWDTDTQYF	TGCGCCAGCAGCCAAGTTGTGGGGGGGCGCTGGGACACAGATACGCAGTATTTT
TRBV27	once	TRBJ1-2	TRBD1	CASSLDRGPTYGYTF	TGTGCCAGCAGTTTAGACAGGGGGCCAACCTATGGCTACACCTTC
TRBV27	NA	TRBJ2-3	NA	CASRVQEKADTQYF	TGTGCCAGCAGAGTACAGGAGAAGGCGGATACGCAGTATTTT
TRBV7-9	once	TRBJ2-1	TRBD1	CASSPGQGINEQFF	TGTGCCAGCAGCCCGGGACAGGGAATCAATGAGCAGTTCTTC
TRBV2	NA	TRBJ2-2	TRBD2	CASKTSGRRANTGELFF	TGTGCCAGCAAGACTAGCGGGAGGAGAGCGAACACCGGGGAGCTGTTTTTT
TRBV9	NA	TRBJ2-3	NA	CASSTLVVGADTQYF	TGTGCCAGCAGCACCTTAGTGGTAGGAGCTGATACGCAGTATTTT
TRBV27	NA	TRBJ1-2	TRBD1	CASSPGTGYGYTF	TGTGCCAGCAGTCCCGGGACAGGGTATGGCTACACCTTC
TRBV29-1	NA	TRBJ1-3	NA	CSVGGYSGNTIYF	TGCAGCGTTGGAGGTTACTCTGGAAACACCATATATTTT
TRBV7-3	once	TRBJ2-1	TRBD1	CASSLVSGQGIHEQFF	TGTGCCAGCAGCTTAGTCTCGGGACAGGGGATCCATGAGCAGTTCTTC
TRBV9	NA	TRBJ2-3	TRBD2	CASSVASGSTDTQYF	TGTGCCAGCAGCGTCGCTAGCGGGAGTACAGATACGCAGTATTTT
TRBV4-2	NA	TRBJ1-2	NA	CASSQEPGRGYTF	TGTGCCAGCAGCCAAGAACCGGGAAGGGGCTACACCTTC
TRBV2	NA	TRBJ1-1	NA	CASRTTTRQVINPEAFF	TGTGCCAGCAGGACGACGACCCGACAGGTCATCAATCCTGAAGCTTTCTTT
TRBV6-1	NA	TRBJ1-5	TRBD1	CASSGDPTGQSANQPQHF	TGTGCCAGCAGTGGGGACCCGACAGGGCAAAGTGCCAATCAGCCCCAGCATTTT
TRBV7-2	NA	TRBJ2-6	NA	CASSLGGTGANVLTF	TGTGCCAGCAGCTTAGGAGGTACTGGGGCCAACGTCCTGACTTTC
TRBV5-4	NA	TRBJ1-2	TRBD1	CASSQLQGANYGYTF	TGTGCCAGCAGCCAACTGCAGGGGGCTAACTATGGCTACACCTTC
TRBV2	NA	TRBJ2-7	NA	CASSEQGTYEQYF	TGTGCCAGCAGTGAGCAGGGGACCTACGAGCAGTACTTC
TRBV4-3	NA	TRBJ1-2	NA	CASSLGGGVANYGYTF	TGCGCCAGCAGCCTAGGCGGGGGGGTAGCTAACTATGGCTACACCTTC